This T cell receptor beta chain was profiled in a study of spatial heterogeneity in lung cancer. The CDR3 contains 15 residues. In germline, CDR1 is SGHVS, CDR2 FQNEAQ. V dropped 5 bases and J dropped 2 bases, with 16 bases sitting between them. Time point defined: blood at routine non-recurrence follow-up after resection. Sequencing was performed on whole RNA extracted from tumor and nontumor lung tissue, or from frozen PBMC, and the material was left unsorted. TCR cDNA molecules each had a unique molecular identifier. TCRdb re-analysed the 5' RACE reads in MiXCR, keeping a single row per CDR3 protein. Among approximately 30,000 distinct CDR3 sequences listed, about 10% were seen once.

The source material was PBMCs, sampled at follow-up. This TCR was sampled from a female donor with early-stage non-small cell lung cancer. This chain joins TRBV7-8 and TRBJ2-7; D might be TRBD1 (6 bases). CDR3 bases: TGTGCCAGCAGCCGTGCCACAGGGTACACCTACGAGCAGTACTTC. Translating it yields CASSRATGYTYEQYF.